One sample yielded the 14 T cell receptor beta chains listed below, sequenced in a study of cytomegalovirus exposure and HLA in healthy donors. PCR was performed using 60 Vbeta and 13 Jbeta primers. The table came from immunoSEQ multiplex PCR; TCRdb's copy has only in-frame clones and leaves some out. The repertoire has around 140,000 clones, nearly 80% of them found once; the top ten carry 0.9% to 1.2%. The sequencing sample was made of PBMCs. The receptors originated from a male donor in good health and CMV-seronegative.

This clone was counted only a few times. The chain recombines TRBV15 with TRBJ1-1; 9 bases match TRBD1. V lost 1 base, J lost 4 bases, and 4 bases stayed unmatched. The CDR3 sequence is 15 residues long. Germline-derived CDR1 and CDR2 are LNHNV and YYDKDF (reference sequence). This CDR3 reads CATSRAGQGSTEAFF. The CDR3 DNA follows: TGTGCCACCAGCAGAGCGGGACAGGGTAGCACTGAAGCTTTCTTT.

V usage is TRBV5-1 and J usage is TRBJ1-6; 8 bases agree with TRBD1. From germline, CDR1 is SGHRS and CDR2 YFSETQ. The CDR3 is 14 residues long. The V segment lost 6 bases and the J segment 8 bases; nucleotides outside the gene matches: 7. The CDR3 DNA follows: TGCGCCAGCAATGACGGACAGGGAGATTCACCCCTCCACTTT. This codes for CASNDGQGDSPLHF.

This clone has a single count. This rearrangement joins TRBV15 to TRBJ1-2; a weak D match, TRBD1 (6 bases). This CDR3 region has 15 residues. V shed 2 bases and J shed 4 bases, with 14 bases lying between them. Germline CDR1 is LNHNV and CDR2 is YYDKDF (reference sequence). The CDR3 is CATSRTGWLGYGYTF. The CDR3 region has the DNA TGTGCCACCAGCAGAACAGGGTGGTTGGGCTATGGCTACACCTTC.

This rearrangement joins TRBV11-2 to TRBJ2-7; 7 nucleotides agree with TRBD2. Looked up from germline, CDR1 is SGHAT and CDR2 is FQNNGV. The CDR3 is made up of 15 amino acids. V was pared by 1 base and J by 3 bases, with 6 bases of the junction left unmatched. CDR3 in amino acids: CASSLGGGGNYEQYF. DNA of the CDR3: TGTGCCAGCAGCTTAGGTGGGGGGGGGAACTACGAGCAGTACTTC.

This chain links TRBV4-3 with TRBJ1-2, with 8 bases matching TRBD1. After removal of 3 bases from V and 7 bases from J, the junction contained 13 bases not matched to a gene. There are 16 residues in the CDR3. The V gene's germline CDR1 is LGHNA and CDR2 YSLEER. The CDR3: CASSHGQGAGIGGYTF. The DNA of the CDR3 is TGCGCCAGCAGCCATGGCCAGGGGGCTGGTATTGGTGGCTACACCTTC.

J is TRBJ1-2 and V is TRBV4-3, with D perhaps TRBD1 (6 bases). V dropped 0 bases and J dropped 2 bases, with 16 bases sitting between them. Germline lookup yields CDR1 LGHNA and CDR2 YSLEER. The CDR3 totals 17 residues. The CDR3 sequence is CASSQETGGGGNYGYTF. CDR3 nucleotides: TGCGCCAGCAGCCAAGAAACGGGGGGGGGCGGCAACTATGGCTACACCTTC.

The chain couples TRBV12-5 to TRBJ1-2; 7 nucleotides agree with TRBD1. The V gene end was trimmed by 1 base and the J gene end by 4 bases; junction bases not matched to a gene: 3. CDR1 and CDR2 (germline): LGHNT, FRNRAP. The CDR3 has 14 residues. The CDR3 region is CASGLGTGGYGYTF. CDR3 nucleotide sequence: TGTGCTAGTGGTTTGGGGACAGGCGGCTATGGCTACACCTTC.

This chain connects TRBV7-8 to TRBJ2-5; TRBD2 matches 8 bases. This CDR3 is built from 15 residues. V trimming: 7 bases; J trimming: 6 bases; junction bases outside the gene matches: 13. CDR1 is SGHVS and CDR2 is FQNEAQ in the germline V gene. CDR3 residues: CASTDRRGASKTQYF. CDR3 coding DNA: TGTGCCAGCACCGACCGGCGGGGGGCCAGCAAGACCCAGTACTTC.

The rearrangement joins TRBV5-4 to TRBJ1-1; D might be TRBD1 (5 bases). The CDR3 consists of 15 residues. V was trimmed by 1 base and J by 4 bases, leaving 14 bases between them. Germline V gene sequence: CDR1 SGHNT, CDR2 YYREEE (reference sequence). This CDR3 is CASSLRQYTGTEAFF. The CDR3 coding sequence is TGTGCCAGCAGCTTGCGACAGTACACGGGCACTGAAGCTTTCTTT.

The chain combines TRBV5-1 with TRBJ1-6; TRBD1 might be the D (6 bases). Trimming pared 4 bases from V and 0 bases from J, leaving 8 bases between. The CDR3 is 15 amino acids. Germline V gene lookup returns CDR1 SGHRS and CDR2 YFSETQ. The CDR3 is CASSVDSSYNSPLHF. Here the CDR3 DNA reads TGCGCCAGCAGCGTGGACAGCTCCTATAATTCACCCCTCCACTTT.

This clone is a singleton in its sample. This chain connects TRBV5-6 to TRBJ2-1; weak D call: TRBD1 (9 bases). The ends were cut back, 5 bases at V and 3 bases at J, with 18 bases in the middle. The germline gives CDR1 SGHDT, CDR2 YYEEEE. The CDR3 runs to 16 residues. The chain's CDR3 is CASSRDRGTSYNEQFF. In nucleotides, the CDR3 is TGTGCCAGCAGTCGCGACAGGGGGACTAGCTACAATGAGCAGTTCTTC.

On this clone itself: Other nucleotide sequences in the sample specify the same CDR3. This rearrangement joins TRBV5-1 to TRBJ1-2; D gene ambiguous. V was cut by 0 bases and J by 8 bases, with 11 bases left in between. This CDR3 is 13 amino acids long. Germline values: CDR1 SGHRS, CDR2 YFSETQ. The CDR3 is CASSLVPSEGYTF. CDR3 DNA sequence: TGCGCCAGCAGCTTGGTGCCCTCGGAGGGCTACACCTTC.

The chain employs TRBV6-1 and TRBJ1-1, with TRBD1 matching 8 bases. The junction had 8 bases not matched to a gene; V was cut back by 4 bases and J by 10 bases. Germline-derived CDR1 and CDR2 are MNHNS and SASEGT. The CDR3 length is 13 residues. This CDR3 reads CASSVGTGSLAFF. Written as DNA, the CDR3 is TGTGCCAGCAGTGTCGGGACAGGTTCTCTAGCTTTCTTT.

Points on this clone: The sample holds other DNA sequences that translate to the same CDR3. CDR3 region: CASSLDRNTGELFF. The CDR3, as DNA: TGCGCCAGCAGCTTAGACAGGAACACCGGGGAGCTGTTTTTT. This chain connects TRBV5-1 to TRBJ2-2; maybe TRBD1 (5 bases). V was cut by 2 bases and J by 1 base, with 6 bases left in between. CDR3 length: 14 amino acids. The V gene's germline CDR1 is SGHRS and CDR2 YFSETQ.